The 22 T cell receptor beta chains in this list originate from one sample, sequenced in a study of glioma-infiltrating T cells. Using RNA template, CDR3s of TCR alpha and beta were amplified with iRepertoire arm-PCR. TCRdb reprocessed the multiplex PCR reads with MiXCR, giving one entry per CDR3 protein. The sample consists of 16,000 or so distinct CDR3 sequences, 58% of them appearing once. Sequencing used glioma tissue, nonneoplastic brain tissue, or PBMCs (not recorded which). The receptors shown here come from a human donor with low-grade glioma or glioblastoma, undergoing nonglioma brain surgery, or in good health (not recorded which).

This clonotype has just a few counts. The V and J genes are TRBV7-3 and TRBJ2-1, with 11 bases aligning to TRBD2. Losses at the gene ends were 4 bases for V and 3 bases for J; bases not matched to a gene: 2. Germline values: CDR1 SGHTA, CDR2 FQGTGA. The CDR3 extends over 15 amino acids. The CDR3 bases are TGTGCCAGCAGCTCAGGACTAGCGGGCTACAATGAGCAGTTCTTC. Its protein is CASSSGLAGYNEQFF.

This clonotype was counted a few times. V usage is TRBV6-1 and J usage is TRBJ1-2, with D tentatively TRBD1 (6 bases). Per germline, CDR1 MNHNS and CDR2 SASEGT. The CDR3 length is 14 residues. V was clipped by 6 bases and J by 8 bases, with 19 bases between them. CDR3 sequence reads: CASRPPGARRGYTF. The CDR3 nucleotides read TGTGCCAGCAGGCCCCCAGGGGCCAGGAGAGGCTACACCTTC.

This clonotype was counted many times. The chain has TRBV7-9 and TRBJ2-7; the D call may be TRBD1 or TRBD2 (5 bases each). The CDR3 runs to 15 residues. Germline CDR1 and CDR2: SEHNR and FQNEAQ (reference sequence). Deletions cut 5 bases from V and 3 bases from J, with 17 bases between. Here the CDR3 reads CASSVNPGRSYEQYF. As DNA, the CDR3 is TGTGCCAGCAGCGTCAATCCGGGACGAAGCTACGAGCAGTACTTC.

This sequence joins TRBV4-1 and TRBJ1-6; TRBD1 matches 8 bases. Per the germline V gene, CDR1 is MGHRA and CDR2 is YSYEKL. The CDR3 totals 15 residues. J lost 7 bases, V lost 1 base, and 3 bases had no gene match. CDR3 sequence reads: CASSQAHRGNSPLHF. The CDR3 bases are TGCGCCAGCAGCCAAGCCCACAGGGGGAATTCACCCCTCCACTTT.

J is TRBJ1-5 and V is TRBV7-2, with D tentatively TRBD1 (5 bases). Trimming stripped 3 bases from V and 6 bases from J, with 12 bases between. This CDR3 contains 14 residues. Looked up from germline, CDR1 is SGHTA and CDR2 is FQGNSA. As DNA, the CDR3 is TGTGCCAGCAGCTTCGGGGGTAAAGGTCAGCCCCAGCATTTT. Protein: CASSFGGKGQPQHF.

The chain combines TRBV7-2 with TRBJ2-1; 7 positions match TRBD1. Trimming took 1 base from V and 6 from J; bases not matched to a gene: 3. There are 14 residues in the CDR3. The germline V gene encodes CDR1 SGHTA and CDR2 FQGNSA. In DNA form, the CDR3 reads TGTGCCAGCAGCTTAGGGGGGACAGTCAATGAGCAGTTCTTC. Translated: CASSLGGTVNEQFF.

A few counts support this clonotype. The V and J genes are TRBV27 and TRBJ2-7; 7 bases agree with TRBD2. The CDR3 has 13 amino acids. Trimming took 6 bases from V and 1 from J; bases not matched to a gene: 3. Germline CDR1 is MNHEY and CDR2 is SMNVEV (reference sequence). CDR3 in DNA: TGTGCCAGCAGCCGGACTAGTTCCTACGAGCAGTACTTC. Translating it yields CASSRTSSYEQYF.

In the case of this clonotype: One end of the junction is discordant with germline, which a read error may explain. This chain uses TRBV20-1 with TRBJ1-2; D call uncertain. The germline V gene encodes CDR1 DFQATT and CDR2 SNEGSKA (reference sequence). The CDR3 is 9 amino acids. CDR3 protein: CGVNYGYAF. The CDR3 region has the DNA TGCGGTGTTAACTATGGCTACGCCTTC.

This clonotype was counted ten times or more. A much more abundant neighbour one base away suggests this may be a read error. V and J are TRBV28 and TRBJ2-7; possibly TRBD1 for D (6 bases). Germline CDR1 and CDR2: MDHEN and SYDVKM. CDR3 length: 12 amino acids. The CDR3 is CAGSTGSYEQYF. The CDR3 DNA reads TGTGCCGGCAGCACAGGGTCCTACGAGCAGTACTTC.

A remark on this clonotype: Being one base from a much bigger clone, this may be a read error. The genes are TRBV11-1 and TRBJ2-3, with 8 nucleotides matching TRBD2. With 8 bases clipped from V and 4 bases from J, the junction kept 2 bases outside the gene matches. The germline V gene has CDR1 SGHAT and CDR2 FQDESV (reference sequence). The CDR3 length is 12 residues. The CDR3 spells CASGLAADTQYF. DNA of the CDR3: TGTGCCAGCGGACTAGCCGCAGATACGCAGTATTTT.

This clonotype was counted only a few times. The DNA of the CDR3 is TGTGCCACCAGCACGAGTCGGACGTCATATGGCTACACCTTC. This translates into CATSTSRTSYGYTF. V usage is TRBV15 and J usage is TRBJ1-2; D call uncertain. The CDR3 is made up of 14 amino acids. Germline assignment: CDR1 LNHNV and CDR2 YYDKDF (reference sequence). Trimming cost V 4 bases and J 5 bases, with 14 bases left between them.

This clonotype was seen more than once but under ten times. This sequence joins TRBV6-6 and TRBJ1-1, with D uncertain. CDR1 is MNHNY, CDR2 SVGAGI, per germline (reference sequence). The CDR3 contains 11 residues. Trimming removed 2 bases from V and 8 bases from J, with 6 bases in between. The DNA of the CDR3 is TGTGCCAGCAGTTACCGGACCGAAGCTTTCTTT. This gives the protein CASSYRTEAFF.

V gene TRBV7-2 combines with J gene TRBJ2-1; D is tentatively TRBD1 or TRBD2 (6 bases each). The germline V gene encodes CDR1 SGHTA and CDR2 FQGNSA. This CDR3 spans 16 amino acids. Trimming removed 5 bases from V and 8 bases from J, with 22 bases in between. CDR3: CASSVRGDPLGDEQFF. The CDR3 DNA sequence: TGTGCCAGCAGCGTAAGGGGGGACCCCCTGGGGGATGAGCAGTTCTTC. The full variable domain, with the rest looked up from reference TRBV7-2 and TRBJ2-1, is GAGVSQSPSNKVTEKGKDVELRCDPISGHTALYWYRQSLGQGLEFLIYFQGNSAPDKSGLPSDRFSAERTGGSVSTLTIQRTQQEDSAVYLCASSVRGDPLGDEQFFGPGTRLTVL.

Regarding this clonotype: An end of the junction differs from the germline gene, which may be a read error. The chain is built from TRBV24-1 and TRBJ2-7; D call uncertain. Germline V CDR1 and CDR2: KGHDR, SFDVKD. CDR3 length: 13 residues. CDR3 sequence (DNA): TGTGCCACCATTGAGTCCTCCTCCTCCGAGCAGTACTTC. Protein product: CATIESSSSEQYF.

The V call is TRBV7-2, the J call TRBJ2-7; 10 bases map to TRBD1. The germline V gene has CDR1 SGHTA and CDR2 FQGNSA. The CDR3 has 15 residues. J was trimmed by 4 bases and V by 4 bases; bases with no gene match: 7. CDR3 coding DNA: TGTGCCAGCAGCTCTACAACGGGACAGGGGTACGAGCAGTACTTC. It translates to CASSSTTGQGYEQYF. Full variable domain (remainder filled in from reference TRBV7-2 and TRBJ2-7): GAGVSQSPSNKVTEKGKDVELRCDPISGHTALYWYRQSLGQGLEFLIYFQGNSAPDKSGLPSDRFSAERTGGSVSTLTIQRTQQEDSAVYLCASSSTTGQGYEQYFGPGTRLTVT.

This clonotype has a count of ten or more. The V and J genes are TRBV4-3 and TRBJ1-2; a weak D match, TRBD1 (5 bases). Germline assignment: CDR1 LGHNA and CDR2 YSLEER. Trimming took off 0 bases at V and 4 bases at J, with 12 bases between the two ends. This CDR3 contains 15 residues. The CDR3 nucleotides read TGCGCCAGCAGCCAAGATCCGCAGGGTGTCTATGGCTACACCTTC. Translating it yields CASSQDPQGVYGYTF.

Concerning this clonotype: A single base separates this from a much larger clone, so it may be a read error. The chain is built from TRBV7-2 and TRBJ2-7; 11 bases match TRBD1. Per the germline V gene, CDR1 is SGHTA and CDR2 is FQGNSA. CDR3 size: 16 residues. The junction had 12 bases not matched to a gene; V was cut back by 6 bases and J by 5 bases. The chain's CDR3 is CASRTWTGGFLNEQYF. The CDR3 nucleotides are TGTGCCAGCAGAACCTGGACAGGGGGCTTCTTGAACGAGCAGTACTTC.

The chain employs TRBV6-1 and TRBJ1-3; unclear D gene. Germline CDR1 and CDR2: MNHNS and SASEGT. The V and J ends lost 6 bases and 4 bases respectively, with 13 bases between them. The CDR3 has 14 amino acids. In DNA form, the CDR3 reads TGTGCCAGCAGCTACAAATCCAGAGGAAACACCATATATTTT. Its protein is CASSYKSRGNTIYF.

The V call is TRBV6-6, the J call TRBJ1-1; D ambiguous. The V end lost 3 bases, the J end lost 2 bases, and 7 bases lay between the germline ends. CDR1 MNHNY and CDR2 SVGAGI come from the germline V gene (reference sequence). This CDR3 comprises 13 residues. For the CDR3, the DNA is TGTGCCAGCAGTTATCTAACTAACACTGAAGCTTTCTTT. It codes for CASSYLTNTEAFF.

This chain links TRBV6-2 or TRBV6-3 with TRBJ2-5, with D tentatively TRBD2 (5 bases). The CDR3 has 14 amino acids. In germline, CDR1 is MNHEY, CDR2 SVGEGT. V gave up 0 bases and J gave up 3 bases, with 8 bases separating them. The CDR3 spells CASSYSRAEETQYF. The DNA for the CDR3 is TGTGCCAGCAGTTACTCGAGGGCAGAAGAGACCCAGTACTTC.

The gene calls are TRBV10-1 and TRBJ2-2, with TRBD1 matching over 11 bases. The CDR3 extends over 15 amino acids. The germline V gene has CDR1 WNHNN and CDR2 SYGVQD (reference sequence). V shed 10 bases, J shed 4 bases, and the junction held 8 bases outside the gene matches. This chain's CDR3 is CATRPGTGGTGELFF. Written as DNA, the CDR3 is TGCGCCACCAGACCCGGGACAGGGGGCACCGGGGAGCTGTTTTTT.

This clonotype occurred once. The chain employs TRBV2 and TRBJ1-5, with 7 positions matching TRBD1. Germline CDR1 reads SNHLY; CDR2 reads FYNNEI. The CDR3 runs to 14 residues. J was trimmed by 0 bases and V by 9 bases; bases with no gene match: 5. CDR3 residues: CASTGQLSNQPQHF. CDR3 coding DNA: TGTGCCAGTACGGGACAGCTTAGCAATCAGCCCCAGCATTTT.